The T cell receptor beta chain described here comes from a study of blood T cell repertoires in COVID-19. Clones were sequenced by immunoSEQ multiplex PCR, and TCRdb holds only the in-frame ones, with some missing. The repertoire holds about 150,000 clones, with around 83% as singletons. Germline values: CDR1 MNHEY, CDR2 SMNVEV (reference sequence). V lost 5 bases and J lost 5; bases outside the gene matches: 4. The CDR3 is 13 residues long. This clone has more than one count but fewer than ten. The genes are TRBV27 and TRBJ2-5; the match to TRBD1 covers 8 bases. The sequence was collected from a woman aged 55-70 years with COVID-19, enrolled during active disease. The sequencing input was peripheral blood. In DNA, the CDR3 is TGTGCCAGCAGTCACAGGGGGAGGGAGACCCAGTACTTC. Its protein is CASSHRGRETQYF.